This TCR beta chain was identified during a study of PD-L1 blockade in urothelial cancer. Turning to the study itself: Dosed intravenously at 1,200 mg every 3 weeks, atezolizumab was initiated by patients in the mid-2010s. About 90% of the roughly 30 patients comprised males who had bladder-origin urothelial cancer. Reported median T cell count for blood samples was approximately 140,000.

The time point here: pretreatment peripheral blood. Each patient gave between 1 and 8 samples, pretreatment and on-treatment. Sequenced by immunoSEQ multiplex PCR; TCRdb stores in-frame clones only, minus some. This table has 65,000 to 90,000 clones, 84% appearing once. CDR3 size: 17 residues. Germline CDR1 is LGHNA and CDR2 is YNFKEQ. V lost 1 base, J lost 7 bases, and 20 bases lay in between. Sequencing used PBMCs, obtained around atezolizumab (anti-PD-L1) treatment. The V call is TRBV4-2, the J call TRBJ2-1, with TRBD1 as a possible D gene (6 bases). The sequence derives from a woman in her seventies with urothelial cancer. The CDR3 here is CASSQARGTKSANEQFF. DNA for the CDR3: TGTGCCAGCAGCCAAGCTAGGGGGACAAAATCGGCGAATGAGCAGTTCTTC.